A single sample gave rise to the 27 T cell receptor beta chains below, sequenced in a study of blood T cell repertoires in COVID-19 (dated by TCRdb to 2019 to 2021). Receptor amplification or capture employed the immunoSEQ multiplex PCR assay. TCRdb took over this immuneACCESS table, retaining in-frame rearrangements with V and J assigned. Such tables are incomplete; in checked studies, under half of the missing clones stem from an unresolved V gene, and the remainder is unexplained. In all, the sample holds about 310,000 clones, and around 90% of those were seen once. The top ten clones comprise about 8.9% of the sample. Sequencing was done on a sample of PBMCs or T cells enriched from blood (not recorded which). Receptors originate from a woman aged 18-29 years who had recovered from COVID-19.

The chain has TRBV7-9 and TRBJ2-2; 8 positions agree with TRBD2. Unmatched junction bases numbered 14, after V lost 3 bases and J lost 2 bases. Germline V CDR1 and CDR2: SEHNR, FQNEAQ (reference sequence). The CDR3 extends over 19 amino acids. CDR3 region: CASSFSTVAGSRNTGELFF. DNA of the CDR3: TGTGCCAGCAGCTTTAGTACGGTAGCGGGGTCGCGTAACACCGGGGAGCTGTTTTTT.

The CDR3 DNA sequence: TGTGCCAGCTCACCTCTTAGTCCAACAGATACGCAGTATTTT. Encoded protein: CASSPLSPTDTQYF. The V gene is TRBV18, the J gene TRBJ2-3; D is uncertain. This CDR3 comprises 14 residues. V lost 3 bases, J lost 3 bases, and 10 bases lay in between. Germline lookup yields CDR1 KGHSH and CDR2 LQKENI.

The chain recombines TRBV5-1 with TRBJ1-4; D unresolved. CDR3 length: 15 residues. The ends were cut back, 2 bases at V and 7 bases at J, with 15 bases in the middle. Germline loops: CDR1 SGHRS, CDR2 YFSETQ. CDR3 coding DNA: TGCGCCAGCAGCTTATCTGAAGCAGGTAGTGAAAAACTGTTTTTT. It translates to CASSLSEAGSEKLFF.

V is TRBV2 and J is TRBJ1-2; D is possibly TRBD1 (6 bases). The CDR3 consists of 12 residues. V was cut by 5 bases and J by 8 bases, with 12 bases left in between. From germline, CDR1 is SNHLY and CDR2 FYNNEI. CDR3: CASSLYREGYTF. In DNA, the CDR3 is TGTGCCAGCAGTCTATACAGGGAAGGCTACACCTTC.

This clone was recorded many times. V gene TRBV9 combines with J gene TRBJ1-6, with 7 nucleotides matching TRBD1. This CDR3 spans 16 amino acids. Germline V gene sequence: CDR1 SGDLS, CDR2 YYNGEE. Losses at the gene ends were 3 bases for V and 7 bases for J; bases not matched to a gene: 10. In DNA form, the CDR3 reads TGTGCCAGCAGCGCCTCTGACAGGGAAGTAAATTCACCCCTCCACTTT. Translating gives CASSASDREVNSPLHF.

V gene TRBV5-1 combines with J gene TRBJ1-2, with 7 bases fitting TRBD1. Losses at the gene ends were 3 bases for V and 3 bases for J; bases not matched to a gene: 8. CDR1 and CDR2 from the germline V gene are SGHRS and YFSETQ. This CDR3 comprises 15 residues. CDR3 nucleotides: TGCGCCAGCAGCTCCGGACAGGTATTGGACTATGGCTACACCTTC. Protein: CASSSGQVLDYGYTF.

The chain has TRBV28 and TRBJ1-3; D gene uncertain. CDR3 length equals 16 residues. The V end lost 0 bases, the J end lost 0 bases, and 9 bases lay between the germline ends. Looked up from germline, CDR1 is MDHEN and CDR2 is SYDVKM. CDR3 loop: CASSLWEASSGNTIYF. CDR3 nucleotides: TGTGCCAGCAGTTTATGGGAGGCTAGCTCTGGAAACACCATATATTTT.

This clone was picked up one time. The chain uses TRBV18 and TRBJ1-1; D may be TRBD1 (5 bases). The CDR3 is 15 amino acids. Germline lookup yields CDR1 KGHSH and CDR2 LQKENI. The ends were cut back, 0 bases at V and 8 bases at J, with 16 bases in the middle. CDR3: CASSPPSVGGAEAFF. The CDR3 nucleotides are TGTGCCAGCTCACCACCTAGTGTCGGGGGAGCCGAAGCTTTCTTT.

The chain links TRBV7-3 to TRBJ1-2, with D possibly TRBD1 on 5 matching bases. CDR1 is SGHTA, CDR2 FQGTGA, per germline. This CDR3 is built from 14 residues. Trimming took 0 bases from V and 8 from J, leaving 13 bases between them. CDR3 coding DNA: TGTGCCAGCAGCTTAACGGCGGGGGAGGACGGCTACACCTTC. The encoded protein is CASSLTAGEDGYTF.

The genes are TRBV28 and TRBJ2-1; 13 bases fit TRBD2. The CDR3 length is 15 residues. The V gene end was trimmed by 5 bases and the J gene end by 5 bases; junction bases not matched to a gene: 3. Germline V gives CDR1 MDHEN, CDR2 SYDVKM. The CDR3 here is CASSQGLAGNNEQFF. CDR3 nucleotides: TGTGCCAGCAGTCAGGGACTAGCGGGAAACAATGAGCAGTTCTTC.

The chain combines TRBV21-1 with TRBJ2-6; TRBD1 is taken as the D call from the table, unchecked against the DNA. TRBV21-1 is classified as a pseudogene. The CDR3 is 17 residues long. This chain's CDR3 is CASGRDRPGSGANVLTF. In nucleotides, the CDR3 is TGTGCCAGCGGGCGGGACAGGCCCGGCTCTGGGGCCAACGTCCTGACTTTC.

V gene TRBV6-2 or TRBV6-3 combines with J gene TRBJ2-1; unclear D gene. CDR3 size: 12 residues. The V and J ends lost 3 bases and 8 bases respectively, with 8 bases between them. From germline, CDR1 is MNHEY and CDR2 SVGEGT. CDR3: CASSYVADEQFF. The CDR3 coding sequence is TGTGCCAGCAGTTATGTTGCGGATGAGCAGTTCTTC.

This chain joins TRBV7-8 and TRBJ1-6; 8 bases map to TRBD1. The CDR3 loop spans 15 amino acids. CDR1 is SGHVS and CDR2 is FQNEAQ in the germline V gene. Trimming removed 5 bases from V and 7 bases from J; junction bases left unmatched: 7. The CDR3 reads CASSLRTGRNSPLHF. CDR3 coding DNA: TGTGCCAGCAGCCTAAGGACAGGGCGAAATTCACCCCTCCACTTT. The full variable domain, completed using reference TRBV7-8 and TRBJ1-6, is GAGVSQSPRYKVAKRGQDVALRCDPISGHVSLFWYQQALGQGPEFLTYFQNEAQLDKSGLPSDRFFAERPEGSVSTLKIQRTQQEDSAVYLCASSLRTGRNSPLHFGNGTRLTVT.

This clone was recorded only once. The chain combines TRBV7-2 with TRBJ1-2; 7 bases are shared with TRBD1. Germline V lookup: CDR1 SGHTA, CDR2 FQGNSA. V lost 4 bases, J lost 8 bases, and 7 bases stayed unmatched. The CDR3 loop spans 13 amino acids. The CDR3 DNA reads TGTGCCAGCAGCTCCCGGACAGGTTTCGGCTACACCTTC. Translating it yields CASSSRTGFGYTF.

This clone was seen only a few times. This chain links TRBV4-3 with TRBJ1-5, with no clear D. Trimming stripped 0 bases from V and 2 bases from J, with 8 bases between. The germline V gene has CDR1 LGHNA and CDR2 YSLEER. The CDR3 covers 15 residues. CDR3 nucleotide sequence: TGCGCCAGCAGCCAAGACTTAAGAGGCAATCAGCCCCAGCATTTT. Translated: CASSQDLRGNQPQHF.

This chain's CDR3 is CASSLGWRTYNEQFF. The DNA for the CDR3 is TGTGCCAGCAGCTTAGGCTGGCGGACATACAATGAGCAGTTCTTC. The rearrangement uses TRBV11-3 and TRBJ2-1; weak D call: TRBD1 (5 bases). CDR1 is SGHNT and CDR2 is YENEEA in the germline V gene. The CDR3 totals 15 residues. Trimming shortened V by 1 base and J by 4 bases, and 11 bases separated the two germline ends.

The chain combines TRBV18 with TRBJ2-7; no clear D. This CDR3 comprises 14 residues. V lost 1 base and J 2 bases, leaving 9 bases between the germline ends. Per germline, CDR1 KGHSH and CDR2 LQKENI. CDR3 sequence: CASSPLAVPYEQYF. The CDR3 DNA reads TGTGCCAGCTCACCACTAGCAGTCCCCTACGAGCAGTACTTC.

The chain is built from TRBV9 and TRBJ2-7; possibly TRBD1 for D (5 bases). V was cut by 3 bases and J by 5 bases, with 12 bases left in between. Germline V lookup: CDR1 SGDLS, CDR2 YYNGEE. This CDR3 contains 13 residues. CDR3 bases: TGTGCCAGCAGCGCGCAGGGATTTGACGAGCAGTACTTC. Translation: CASSAQGFDEQYF.

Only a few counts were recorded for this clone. CDR3 protein: CASSQGGTDTEAFF. The CDR3 region has the DNA TGTGCCAGCAGCCAAGGAGGGACAGACACTGAAGCTTTCTTT. This rearrangement joins TRBV4-2 to TRBJ1-1; TRBD1 matches 7 bases. This CDR3 has 14 residues. Germline V gives CDR1 LGHNA, CDR2 YNFKEQ. Germline trimming cut 1 base from V and 3 bases from J; bases unmatched to any gene: 2.

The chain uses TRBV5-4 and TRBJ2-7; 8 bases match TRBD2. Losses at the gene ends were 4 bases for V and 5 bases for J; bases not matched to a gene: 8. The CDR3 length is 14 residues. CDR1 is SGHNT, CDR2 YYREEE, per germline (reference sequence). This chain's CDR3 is CASSREAGADEQYF. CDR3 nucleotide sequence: TGTGCCAGCAGCCGTGAAGCGGGAGCTGACGAGCAGTACTTC.

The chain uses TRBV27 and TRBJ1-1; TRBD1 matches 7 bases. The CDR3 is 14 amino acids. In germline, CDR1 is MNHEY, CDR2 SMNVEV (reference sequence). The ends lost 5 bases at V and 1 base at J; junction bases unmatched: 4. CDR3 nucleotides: TGTGCCAGCAGTCCGGGGACAGCGAACACTGAAGCTTTCTTT. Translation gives CASSPGTANTEAFF.

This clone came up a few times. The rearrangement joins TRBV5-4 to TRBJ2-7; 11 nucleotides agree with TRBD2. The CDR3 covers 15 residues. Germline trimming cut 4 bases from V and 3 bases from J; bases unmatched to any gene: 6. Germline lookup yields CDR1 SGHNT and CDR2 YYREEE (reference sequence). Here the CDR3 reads CASSVGTSGVYEQYF. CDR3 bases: TGTGCCAGCAGCGTAGGGACTAGCGGAGTCTACGAGCAGTACTTC.

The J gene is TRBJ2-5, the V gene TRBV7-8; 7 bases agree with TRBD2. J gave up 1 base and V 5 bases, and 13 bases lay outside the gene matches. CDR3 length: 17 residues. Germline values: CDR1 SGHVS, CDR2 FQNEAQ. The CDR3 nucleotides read TGTGCCAGCAGCGTGGGGGGAGGGGACCCCTCCCAAGAGACCCAGTACTTC. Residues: CASSVGGGDPSQETQYF.

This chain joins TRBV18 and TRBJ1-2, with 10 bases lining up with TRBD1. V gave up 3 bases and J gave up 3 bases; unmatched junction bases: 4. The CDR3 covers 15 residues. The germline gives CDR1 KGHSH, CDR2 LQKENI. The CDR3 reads CASSPQTGGYYGYTF. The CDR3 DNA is TGTGCCAGCTCACCTCAGACAGGGGGCTACTATGGCTACACCTTC.

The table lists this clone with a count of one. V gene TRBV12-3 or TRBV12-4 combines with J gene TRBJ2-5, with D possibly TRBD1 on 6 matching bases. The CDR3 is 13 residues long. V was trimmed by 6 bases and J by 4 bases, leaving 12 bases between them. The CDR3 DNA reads TGTGCCAGCAGCCCCGGACAGAGAGAGACCCAGTACTTC. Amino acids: CASSPGQRETQYF.

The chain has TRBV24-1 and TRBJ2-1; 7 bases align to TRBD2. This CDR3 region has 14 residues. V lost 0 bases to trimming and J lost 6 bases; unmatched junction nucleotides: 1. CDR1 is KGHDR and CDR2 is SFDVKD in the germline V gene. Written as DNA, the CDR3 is TGTGCCACCAGTGATTTGGGGGGGGGCAATGAGCAGTTCTTC. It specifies CATSDLGGGNEQFF.

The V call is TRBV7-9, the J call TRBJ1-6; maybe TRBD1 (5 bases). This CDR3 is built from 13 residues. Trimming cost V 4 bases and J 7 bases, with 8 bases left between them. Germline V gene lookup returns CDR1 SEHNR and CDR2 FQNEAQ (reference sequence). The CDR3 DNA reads TGTGCCAGCAGCTCCCACAGGAATTCACCCCTCCACTTT. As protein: CASSSHRNSPLHF. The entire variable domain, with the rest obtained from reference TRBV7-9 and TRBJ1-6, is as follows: DTGVSQNPRHKITKRGQNVTFRCDPISEHNRLYWYRQTLGQGPEFLTYFQNEAQLEKSRLLSDRFSAERPKGSFSTLEIQRTEQGDSAMYLCASSSHRNSPLHFGNGTRLTVT.